One sample yielded the 32 T cell receptor beta chains listed below, sequenced in a study of cytomegalovirus exposure and HLA in healthy donors. The PCR used 60 Vbeta and 13 Jbeta primers. Generated by immunoSEQ multiplex PCR, the TCRdb table keeps only in-frame clones and is missing some. The sample includes 150,000 to 180,000 clones, roughly 74% of them seen just once. Sample: PBMCs. All receptors come from a man aged 18 to 29 in good health and CMV-seronegative.

Points on this clone: Relative to the germline gene, one junction end is altered; a read error may explain this. V and J are TRBV10-3 and TRBJ2-7; D is possibly TRBD2 (6 bases). The CDR3 sequence is 16 residues long. The germline V gene encodes CDR1 ENHRY and CDR2 SYGVKD. CDR3 in amino acids: CAIGEYPGVVPYEQYF. Written as DNA, the CDR3 is TGTGCCATCGGTGAGTACCCGGGGGTAGTTCCGTACGAGCAGTACTTC.

The V call is TRBV10-3, the J call TRBJ2-2, with D possibly matching TRBD2 (6 bases). CDR1 and CDR2 from the germline V gene are ENHRY and SYGVKD. V lost 4 bases, J lost 2 bases, and 14 bases lay in between. The CDR3 consists of 16 residues. The CDR3 DNA is TGTGCCATCAGTGGGGCCGGCGGGGTTAACACCGGGGAGCTGTTTTTT. It translates to CAISGAGGVNTGELFF.

The V and J genes are TRBV6-5 and TRBJ2-5; 7 nucleotides match TRBD1. V was pared by 2 bases and J by 5 bases, with 11 bases of the junction left unmatched. This CDR3 comprises 16 residues. CDR1 is MNHEY, CDR2 SVGAGI, per germline. CDR3 DNA sequence: TGTGCCAGCAGTTACCCGGTAGACAGGGTGGAGGAGACCCAGTACTTC. Protein sequence: CASSYPVDRVEETQYF.

This clone turned up a few times. The chain has TRBV10-1 and TRBJ2-3; unclear D gene. There are 14 residues in the CDR3. From germline, CDR1 is WNHNN and CDR2 SYGVQD (reference sequence). The V end was cut by 0 bases, the J end by 2 bases, with 6 bases between. The DNA of the CDR3 is TGCGCCAGCAGTGAGTCGGCAGACACAGATACGCAGTATTTT. Residues: CASSESADTDTQYF.

V gene TRBV2 combines with J gene TRBJ1-4; D is ambiguous. This CDR3 has 15 residues. Germline loops: CDR1 SNHLY, CDR2 FYNNEI. Trimming removed 4 bases at V and 10 bases at J, with 19 bases between. Here the CDR3 reads CASSGYGIGSGKLFF. The CDR3 nucleotides are TGTGCCAGCAGTGGGTACGGGATCGGGAGCGGAAAACTGTTTTTT.

There are a few counts of this clone. This chain connects TRBV2 to TRBJ1-4; weak D call: TRBD1 (6 bases). The CDR3 covers 17 residues. The V end was cut by 7 bases, the J end by 1 base, with 19 bases between. The germline V gene encodes CDR1 SNHLY and CDR2 FYNNEI. CDR3 DNA sequence: TGTGCCAGCATAGCCTCACAGGGCCGCGGAACTAATGAAAAACTGTTTTTT. It is translated as CASIASQGRGTNEKLFF.

Remarks on this clone: Mismatch with germline at one junction end may stem from a read error. This chain uses TRBV4-1 with TRBJ2-4; 9 bases are a match to TRBD1. Per germline, CDR1 MGHRA and CDR2 YSYEKL. The CDR3 loop spans 16 amino acids. The CDR3 DNA reads as TGCGCCAGCAGCCAAGTGGGACAGGGAGCCAAAAACAGTCAGTACTTC. Its protein is CASSQVGQGAKNSQYF.

The rearrangement uses TRBV30 and TRBJ2-6; 9 positions agree with TRBD1. Trimming at V came to 4 bases and at J to 5 bases, leaving 6 bases not matched to a gene. Germline CDR1 and CDR2: GTSNPN and SVGIG (reference sequence). The CDR3 spans 15 residues. CDR3 DNA sequence: TGTGCCTGGACTAAGACAGGGGGACGGGCCAACGTCCTGACTTTC. Protein product: CAWTKTGGRANVLTF.

The gene calls are TRBV6-1 and TRBJ1-4; 7 bases align to TRBD1. V trimming: 7 bases; J trimming: 5 bases; junction bases outside the gene matches: 10. CDR3 length equals 15 residues. Looked up from germline, CDR1 is MNHNS and CDR2 is SASEGT. The CDR3 loop reads CASTRVGTVNEKLFF. Here the CDR3 DNA reads TGTGCCAGCACTCGTGTGGGGACAGTAAATGAAAAACTGTTTTTT.

This chain joins TRBV5-1 and TRBJ2-4; 10 bases are a match to TRBD1. The CDR3 covers 16 residues. J was trimmed by 9 bases and V by 4 bases; bases with no gene match: 13. CDR1 is SGHRS, CDR2 YFSETQ, per germline. CDR3 amino acids: CASSPGTGDFFGIQYF. The CDR3 DNA is TGCGCCAGCAGCCCCGGGACAGGGGATTTTTTCGGCATTCAGTACTTC.

The chain uses TRBV5-1 and TRBJ1-4; D may be TRBD1 (5 bases). The CDR3 consists of 13 residues. CDR1 is SGHRS, CDR2 YFSETQ, per germline. Trimming took 3 bases from V and 8 from J, leaving 11 bases between them. The CDR3 loop is CASSWAGPEKLFF. CDR3 in DNA: TGCGCCAGCAGCTGGGCGGGACCAGAAAAACTGTTTTTT.

The J gene is TRBJ1-5, the V gene TRBV18; 7 bases align to TRBD1. Germline lookup yields CDR1 KGHSH and CDR2 LQKENI. The CDR3 is made up of 15 amino acids. Trimming at V came to 0 bases and at J to 7 bases, leaving 6 bases not matched to a gene. The CDR3 region has the DNA TGTGCCAGCTCACCACCGGGACAGTTAGGCCAGCCCCAGCATTTT. It codes for CASSPPGQLGQPQHF.

The rearrangement uses TRBV21-1 and TRBJ1-6. TRBV21-1 is a recognized pseudogene. The CDR3 loop spans 20 amino acids. DNA for the CDR3: TGTGCCAGCAGCAAAGGAAAGGGGTCAGGAGCGGGGGGGAGTAATTCACCCCTCCACTTT. This translates into CASSKGKGSGAGGSNSPLHF.

The chain recombines TRBV10-3 with TRBJ2-3, with 7 bases aligning to TRBD1. Trimming removed 10 bases from V and 2 bases from J; junction bases left unmatched: 9. The length of the CDR3 is 14 residues. Germline-derived CDR1 and CDR2 are ENHRY and SYGVKD. CDR3 sequence reads: CASRDRVTTDTQYF. Here the CDR3 DNA reads TGTGCCAGCCGAGACAGGGTCACCACAGATACGCAGTATTTT.

CDR3: CASSQVIGIGGTDTQYF. The CDR3 DNA sequence: TGCGCCAGCAGCCAAGTGATCGGCATAGGGGGAACAGATACGCAGTATTTT. V usage is TRBV4-1 and J usage is TRBJ2-3, with a weak D call TRBD1 (6 bases). CDR1 and CDR2 (germline): MGHRA, YSYEKL. The CDR3 extends over 17 amino acids. Trimming stripped 1 base from V and 3 bases from J, with 17 bases between.

This clone is medium-sized. The chain carries TRBV5-1 and TRBJ2-2; 9 bases are a match to TRBD1. V lost 3 bases and J lost 3; bases outside the gene matches: 18. The V gene's germline CDR1 is SGHRS and CDR2 YFSETQ. The CDR3 has 20 residues. CDR3 sequence reads: CASSSPSGYMGQGHTGELFF. CDR3 nucleotide sequence: TGCGCCAGCAGCTCCCCTAGTGGCTACATGGGACAGGGACACACCGGGGAGCTGTTTTTT.

The chain recombines TRBV18 with TRBJ1-5; unclear D gene. V gave up 2 bases and J gave up 0 bases, with 14 bases separating them. CDR3 length: 17 amino acids. From germline, CDR1 is KGHSH and CDR2 LQKENI. This CDR3 is CASSPRSGYHSNQPQHF. CDR3 nucleotide sequence: TGTGCCAGCTCACCAAGGTCGGGATATCATAGCAATCAGCCCCAGCATTTT. The full variable domain, with the rest looked up from reference TRBV18 and TRBJ1-5, is NAGVMQNPRHLVRRRGQEARLRCSPMKGHSHVYWYRQLPEEGLKFMVYLQKENIIDESGMPKERFSAEFPKEGPSILRIQQVVRGDSAAYFCASSPRSGYHSNQPQHFGDGTRLSIL.

This rearrangement joins TRBV11-2 to TRBJ1-4; D remains unclear. This CDR3 contains 14 residues. CDR1 SGHAT and CDR2 FQNNGV come from the germline V gene. Trimming shortened V by 5 bases and J by 5 bases, and 12 bases separated the two germline ends. CDR3 protein: CASSLGSPNEKLFF. The CDR3 DNA sequence: TGTGCCAGCAGCCTAGGGAGCCCCAATGAAAAACTGTTTTTT.

V is TRBV6-6 and J is TRBJ2-2; 7 bases map to TRBD1. In germline, CDR1 is MNHNY, CDR2 SVGAGI (reference sequence). The V gene end was trimmed by 6 bases and the J gene end by 5 bases; junction bases not matched to a gene: 3. This CDR3 is built from 13 residues. CDR3: CASSRQGTGELFF. The CDR3 bases are TGTGCCAGCAGCCGACAGGGAACCGGGGAGCTGTTTTTT.

There are a few counts of this clone. This rearrangement joins TRBV18 to TRBJ1-1; 8 bases match TRBD1. J lost 0 bases, V lost 3 bases, and 6 bases had no gene match. Germline V lookup: CDR1 KGHSH, CDR2 LQKENI. The CDR3 length is 16 residues. The CDR3, as DNA: TGTGCCAGCTCACCGAGCAGGGGGCGGCTGAACACTGAAGCTTTCTTT. Translation gives CASSPSRGRLNTEAFF.

This clone has a single count. The chain recombines TRBV30 with TRBJ2-1, with D perhaps TRBD2 (6 bases). V lost 4 bases and J lost 6, with 10 bases in between. Germline CDR1 and CDR2: GTSNPN and SVGIG (reference sequence). The CDR3 is 12 amino acids. CDR3 nucleotides: TGTGCCTGGACTCGCGGGGTCAATGAGCAGTTCTTC. This encodes CAWTRGVNEQFF.

The chain employs TRBV6-5 and TRBJ2-7; tentative D call: TRBD2 (7 bases). V gave up 2 bases and J gave up 2 bases, with 16 bases separating them. Germline V gene data show CDR1 as MNHEY and CDR2 as SVGAGI. This CDR3 region has 16 residues. CDR3 DNA sequence: TGTGCCAGCAGTTACCCCCCGCGGGGGCACCCCTACGAGCAGTACGTC. Its translation: CASSYPPRGHPYEQYV.

This chain connects TRBV7-2 to TRBJ2-4, with 8 bases identical to TRBD1. The germline gives CDR1 SGHTA, CDR2 FQGNSA. J lost 8 bases, V lost 4 bases, and 10 bases had no gene match. The CDR3 is 15 residues long. CDR3 sequence: CASSSDRGPIYIQYF. CDR3 DNA: TGTGCCAGCAGCTCCGACAGGGGCCCGATCTACATTCAGTACTTC.

On this clone itself: One end of the junction fails to match germline, which may point to a read error. The V and J genes are TRBV4-1 and TRBJ2-6, with 7 bases aligning to TRBD2. CDR3 size: 18 residues. Germline CDR1 and CDR2: MGHRA and YSYEKL. CDR3 sequence reads: CASSQVNNRPSGANGLTF. CDR3 DNA: TGCGCCAGCAGCCAAGTTAACAACCGACCAAGCGGGGCCAACGGCCTGACTTTC.

V gene TRBV29-1 combines with J gene TRBJ1-2; D gene uncertain. CDR1 is SQVTM, CDR2 ANQGSEA, per germline. V lost 7 bases and J 0 bases, leaving 15 bases between the germline ends. The CDR3 runs to 14 residues. The CDR3 sequence is CSASGRGANYGYTF. The DNA for the CDR3 is TGCAGCGCCTCAGGTCGGGGAGCTAACTATGGCTACACCTTC. Together with reference TRBV29-1 and TRBJ1-2, the CDR3 gives the full variable domain: SAVISQKPSRDICQRGTSLTIQCQVDSQVTMMFWYRQQPGQSLTLIATANQGSEATYESGFVIDKFPISRPNLTFSTLTVSNMSPEDSSIYLCSASGRGANYGYTFGSGTRLTVV.

This rearrangement joins TRBV28 to TRBJ2-7; TRBD1 matches at 7 bases. This CDR3 is built from 13 residues. The germline V gene encodes CDR1 MDHEN and CDR2 SYDVKM. J was trimmed by 4 bases and V by 4 bases; bases with no gene match: 4. CDR3 loop: CASSSLQGYEQYV. The CDR3, as DNA: TGTGCCAGCAGTTCCCTACAGGGGTACGAGCAGTACGTC.

CDR3 region: CATFRGWIQPQHF. Here the CDR3 DNA reads TGTGCCACTTTTCGGGGGTGGATTCAGCCCCAGCATTTT. The chain uses TRBV15 and TRBJ1-5, with D possibly TRBD1 on 5 matching bases. There are 13 residues in the CDR3. The V end lost 9 bases, the J end lost 6 bases, and 15 bases lay between the germline ends. CDR1 and CDR2 (germline): LNHNV, YYDKDF (reference sequence).

The sample holds a few counts of this clone. This sequence joins TRBV7-2 and TRBJ2-7; a weak D match, TRBD1 (5 bases). V dropped 1 base and J dropped 7 bases, with 17 bases sitting between them. The CDR3 sequence is 15 residues long. The germline CDR1 and CDR2 sequences are SGHTA and FQGNSA. In DNA form, the CDR3 reads TGTGCCAGCAGCTTAGTCCCCCAGGGAATGTGGGAGCAGTACTTC. This codes for CASSLVPQGMWEQYF.

The CDR3 is CASRDGRQGAGELFF. The DNA of the CDR3 is TGTGCCAGTCGAGATGGGCGTCAGGGGGCCGGGGAGCTGTTTTTT. The chain uses TRBV2 and TRBJ2-2; TRBD1 aligns across 7 bases. Germline V gene lookup returns CDR1 SNHLY and CDR2 FYNNEI. This CDR3 has 15 residues. Trimming removed 9 bases from V and 6 bases from J; junction bases left unmatched: 13.

The rearrangement joins TRBV2 to TRBJ2-3; D is unclear. Germline-derived CDR1 and CDR2 are SNHLY and FYNNEI. Trimming took off 6 bases at V and 2 bases at J, with 12 bases between the two ends. There are 14 residues in the CDR3. CDR3 bases: TGTGCCAGCAGCTTCTTAGTTGCCACAGATACGCAGTATTTT. Translated: CASSFLVATDTQYF.

The chain uses TRBV30 and TRBJ1-5, with 10 bases lining up with TRBD1. CDR1 GTSNPN and CDR2 SVGIG come from the germline V gene (reference sequence). After removal of 0 bases from V and 9 bases from J, the junction contained 5 bases not matched to a gene. The CDR3 has 14 amino acids. The CDR3 DNA follows: TGTGCCTGGAGTGTGACAGGGGGCTCCCGGCCCCAGCATTTT. Translating it yields CAWSVTGGSRPQHF.

This clone was seen a handful of times. The chain employs TRBV7-9 and TRBJ2-3; the D is unclear. Germline loops: CDR1 SEHNR, CDR2 FQNEAQ (reference sequence). Trimming left V 1 base short and J 3 bases short, with 11 bases between. This CDR3 is 15 amino acids long. The CDR3 coding sequence is TGTGCCAGCAGCTTAGGACCGCTAGGAACAGATACGCAGTATTTT. Translating gives CASSLGPLGTDTQYF.